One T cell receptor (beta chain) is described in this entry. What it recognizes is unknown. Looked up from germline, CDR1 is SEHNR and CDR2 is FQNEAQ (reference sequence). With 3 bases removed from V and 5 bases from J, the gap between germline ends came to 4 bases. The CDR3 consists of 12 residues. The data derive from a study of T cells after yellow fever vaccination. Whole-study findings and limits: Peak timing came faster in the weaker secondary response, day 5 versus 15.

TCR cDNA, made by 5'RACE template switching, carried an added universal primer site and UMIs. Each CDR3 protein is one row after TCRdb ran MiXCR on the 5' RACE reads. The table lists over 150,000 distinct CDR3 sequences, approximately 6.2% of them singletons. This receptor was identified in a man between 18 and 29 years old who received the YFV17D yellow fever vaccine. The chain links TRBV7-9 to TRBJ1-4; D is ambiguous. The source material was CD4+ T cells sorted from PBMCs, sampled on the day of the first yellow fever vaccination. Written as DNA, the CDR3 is TGTGCCAGCAGCTTCCAGAATGAAAAACTGTTTTTT. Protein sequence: CASSFQNEKLFF.